Each of the 21 T cell receptor beta chains below was sequenced from the same sample in a study of CD8 T cells in Susac syndrome. The RNA input was roughly 0.45 to 1 ug, and it was reverse transcribed with random hexamers. TCRdb passed the immunoSEQ multiplex PCR reads through MiXCR, listing each CDR3 protein once. Counted here are more than 250,000 distinct CDR3 sequences, 90% to 95% occurring once; the ten biggest clones make up around 0.07%. Sequenced sample: CD4+ T cells from PBMCs. These TCRs come from a human donor with multiple sclerosis.

The chain couples TRBV15 to TRBJ2-7; D is undetermined. Germline V CDR1 and CDR2: LNHNV, YYDKDF (reference sequence). Trimming took off 0 bases at V and 6 bases at J, with 12 bases between the two ends. The CDR3 consists of 14 residues. The DNA for the CDR3 is TGTGCCACCAGCAGAGATATAGGGAACGGCGAGCAGTACTTC. Protein: CATSRDIGNGEQYF.

This clonotype was detected only a few times. The chain joins TRBV6-2 or TRBV6-3 to TRBJ2-7; D ambiguous. Germline CDR1 is MNHEY and CDR2 is SVGEGT. The CDR3 length is 13 residues. Between the trimmed V and J ends, which lost 6 bases and 12 bases, there was a span of 21 bases. CDR3 sequence: CASSPPPTEKRYF. The CDR3 DNA is TGTGCCAGCAGCCCCCCACCGACGGAGAAGCGGTACTTC.

The CDR3 region has the DNA TGTGCCAGCTCATCAGCCTGGACTAGCGGGAGGGCTCCCTCCGAGCAGTACTTC. This sequence encodes CASSSAWTSGRAPSEQYF. The chain combines TRBV18 with TRBJ2-7; 15 bases fit TRBD2. The CDR3 extends over 18 amino acids. Germline V gene sequence: CDR1 KGHSH, CDR2 LQKENI. After removal of 5 bases from V and 6 bases from J, the junction contained 14 bases not matched to a gene.

This chain joins TRBV5-1 and TRBJ2-5; perhaps TRBD1 as D (5 bases). Germline assignment: CDR1 SGHRS and CDR2 YFSETQ. This CDR3 region has 13 residues. Deletions cut 2 bases from V and 3 bases from J, with 8 bases between. In DNA, the CDR3 is TGCGCCAGCAGCTTACAGGCAGAAGAGACCCAGTACTTC. It is translated as CASSLQAEETQYF.

The J gene is TRBJ2-5, the V gene TRBV29-1; D uncertain. The CDR3 contains 12 residues. Germline V CDR1 and CDR2: SQVTM, ANQGSEA. Trimming took 0 bases from V and 6 from J, leaving 8 bases between them. CDR3 loop: CSVEENTQTQYF. CDR3 nucleotide sequence: TGCAGCGTTGAAGAAAACACGCAGACCCAGTACTTC.

This clonotype was counted a few times. V usage is TRBV7-9 and J usage is TRBJ1-1; D is uncertain. Germline assignment: CDR1 SEHNR and CDR2 FQNEAQ (reference sequence). CDR3 size: 13 residues. V lost 2 bases, J lost 6 bases, and 10 bases lay in between. The CDR3 DNA is TGTGCCAGCAGCTTACGCCTTGCTTCTGAAGCTTTCTTT. This codes for CASSLRLASEAFF.

This rearrangement joins TRBV6-1 to TRBJ2-3, with TRBD2 identical over 8 bases. The ends lost 6 bases at V and 0 bases at J; junction bases unmatched: 8. The germline CDR1 and CDR2 sequences are MNHNS and SASEGT. This CDR3 has 16 residues. The CDR3 DNA reads as TGTGCCAGCAGGAAGTATAGCGGGGCTAGCACAGATACGCAGTATTTT. Its translation is CASRKYSGASTDTQYF.

The chain is built from TRBV6-2 or TRBV6-3 and TRBJ2-3, with D unclear. Trimming cost V 7 bases and J 6 bases, with 14 bases left between them. From germline, CDR1 is MNHEY and CDR2 SVGEGT. This CDR3 is 13 amino acids long. This chain's CDR3 is CASKMVPPDTQYF. In nucleotides, the CDR3 is TGTGCCAGCAAGATGGTTCCGCCGGATACGCAGTATTTT.

The rearrangement uses TRBV20-1 and TRBJ1-3; 7 bases map to TRBD1. The ends lost 0 bases at V and 8 bases at J; junction bases unmatched: 10. This CDR3 region has 15 residues. Germline V lookup: CDR1 DFQATT, CDR2 SNEGSKA (reference sequence). CDR3 protein: CSARDPDRPGHTIYF. Here the CDR3 DNA reads TGCAGTGCTAGAGACCCGGACAGGCCCGGACACACCATATATTTT.

The rearrangement uses TRBV18 and TRBJ1-2; 7 nucleotides line up with TRBD1. The CDR3 length is 14 residues. Per the germline V gene, CDR1 is KGHSH and CDR2 is LQKENI. V lost 2 bases to trimming and J lost 4 bases; unmatched junction nucleotides: 4. CDR3 nucleotides: TGTGCCAGCTCACCAGGGACAGCCCTCTATGGCTACACCTTC. Its protein product is CASSPGTALYGYTF. Full variable domain (missing parts from reference TRBV18 and TRBJ1-2): NAGVMQNPRHLVRRRGQEARLRCSPMKGHSHVYWYRQLPEEGLKFMVYLQKENIIDESGMPKERFSAEFPKEGPSILRIQQVVRGDSAAYFCASSPGTALYGYTFGSGTRLTVV.

The V and J genes are TRBV19 and TRBJ1-1; a weak D match, TRBD1 (5 bases). This CDR3 has 14 residues. V was shortened by 7 bases and J by 1 base, with 13 bases between the two germline ends. The germline gives CDR1 LNHDA, CDR2 SQIVND (reference sequence). The chain's CDR3 is CASTNRIENTEAFF. In DNA form, the CDR3 reads TGTGCCAGTACCAACAGGATCGAGAACACTGAAGCTTTCTTT.

V and J are TRBV7-8 and TRBJ2-3; TRBD2 might be the D (5 bases). This CDR3 is built from 15 residues. Germline V lookup: CDR1 SGHVS, CDR2 FQNEAQ. Trimming removed 3 bases from V and 1 base from J, with 11 bases in between. The CDR3 bases are TGTGCCAGCAGCTTGGAGCGGACTCGCACAGATACGCAGTATTTT. Its protein product is CASSLERTRTDTQYF. The variable domain in full, completed from reference TRBV7-8 and TRBJ2-3, reads GAGVSQSPRYKVAKRGQDVALRCDPISGHVSLFWYQQALGQGPEFLTYFQNEAQLDKSGLPSDRFFAERPEGSVSTLKIQRTQQEDSAVYLCASSLERTRTDTQYFGPGTRLTVL.

The rearrangement links TRBV10-3 to TRBJ2-5, with unresolved D. The CDR3 has 13 amino acids. Germline V gene lookup returns CDR1 ENHRY and CDR2 SYGVKD. Trimming stripped 1 base from V and 5 bases from J, with 8 bases between. CDR3 sequence: CAISELQQETQYF. CDR3 DNA sequence: TGTGCCATCAGTGAGTTGCAGCAGGAGACCCAGTACTTC.

J is TRBJ1-2 and V is TRBV6-5; possibly TRBD1 for D (5 bases). Per germline, CDR1 MNHEY and CDR2 SVGAGI. The CDR3 sequence is 13 residues long. V lost 6 bases to trimming and J lost 5 bases, with 13 bases between them. CDR3 in amino acids: CASSPRGMYGYTF. The CDR3 DNA sequence: TGTGCCAGCAGCCCCCGGGGGATGTATGGCTACACCTTC.

The CDR3 coding sequence is TGCAGTGCTCCAGTGGGGGCCAACTATGGCTACACCTTC. The encoded protein is CSAPVGANYGYTF. The chain couples TRBV20-1 to TRBJ1-2; possible D gene TRBD1, 6 bases. Germline CDR1 DFQATT, CDR2 SNEGSKA (reference sequence). The CDR3 is 13 residues long. The V end was cut by 5 bases, the J end by 2 bases, with 12 bases between.

This clonotype was detected once. This chain joins TRBV7-9 and TRBJ2-7; TRBD2 is a possible D gene (5 bases). V dropped 1 base and J dropped 0 bases, with 10 bases sitting between them. CDR1 and CDR2 (germline): SEHNR, FQNEAQ (reference sequence). The CDR3 contains 15 residues. CDR3 sequence: CASSLVLGSSYEQYF. CDR3 in DNA: TGTGCCAGCAGCTTAGTGTTAGGGAGCTCCTACGAGCAGTACTTC. Full variable domain (outside the CDR3, taken from reference TRBV7-9 and TRBJ2-7): DTGVSQNPRHKITKRGQNVTFRCDPISEHNRLYWYRQTLGQGPEFLTYFQNEAQLEKSRLLSDRFSAERPKGSFSTLEIQRTEQGDSAMYLCASSLVLGSSYEQYFGPGTRLTVT.

The chain uses TRBV29-1 and TRBJ2-3; a weak D match, TRBD1 (6 bases). The CDR3 has 14 residues. Germline-derived CDR1 and CDR2 are SQVTM and ANQGSEA. V shed 7 bases and J shed 2 bases, with 16 bases lying between them. The CDR3 loop reads CSAGPDSYTDTQYF. The DNA of the CDR3 is TGCAGCGCTGGGCCGGACAGTTACACAGATACGCAGTATTTT.

The chain uses TRBV7-8 and TRBJ2-3, with a possible D match to TRBD1 (6 bases). The CDR3 runs 16 residues. V was clipped by 1 base and J by 5 bases, with 16 bases between them. From germline, CDR1 is SGHVS and CDR2 FQNEAQ. For the CDR3, the DNA is TGTGCCAGCAGCTTAGGGACAGTAACTAATGTAGATACGCAGTATTTT. Amino acids: CASSLGTVTNVDTQYF.

The chain combines TRBV5-1 with TRBJ1-3; the D is unclear. Trimming removed 0 bases from V and 6 bases from J, with 10 bases in between. The CDR3 length is 14 residues. The germline gives CDR1 SGHRS, CDR2 YFSETQ. This CDR3 reads CASSLGTELNTIYF. The CDR3 DNA sequence: TGCGCCAGCAGCTTGGGGACCGAATTAAACACCATATATTTT.

The chain recombines TRBV20-1 with TRBJ1-2; D possibly corresponds to TRBD1 (5 bases). V dropped 6 bases and J dropped 7 bases, with 18 bases sitting between them. This CDR3 spans 13 amino acids. Germline CDR1 DFQATT, CDR2 SNEGSKA (reference sequence). The CDR3 sequence is CSADRRGHSGYTF. The CDR3 bases are TGCAGTGCGGATAGAAGAGGACACTCTGGCTACACCTTC.

The chain combines TRBV13 with TRBJ2-1; 8 bases line up with TRBD1. Germline assignment: CDR1 PRHDT and CDR2 FYEKMQ (reference sequence). V shed 5 bases, J shed 12 bases, and the junction held 3 bases outside the gene matches. CDR3 length equals 11 residues. CDR3: CASSAGTGQFF. The CDR3 DNA reads as TGTGCCAGCAGCGCGGGGACAGGGCAGTTCTTC.